This TCR beta chain was obtained from a study of a mutant IDH1 vaccine in newly diagnosed glioma. Study in general: The patients received vaccinations eight times, in weeks 1, 3, 5, 7, 11, 15, 19 and 23. Onset of vaccination occurred 4-6 weeks following radiotherapy alone, or with temozolomide cycles. Whole-study findings and limits: The vaccine induced immune responses, and these occurred in approximately 93% of patients.

About this clone: Its target is not known.

Generated by immunoSEQ multiplex PCR, the TCRdb table keeps only in-frame clones and is missing some. The sample consists of about 39,000 clones, approximately 80% of them appearing once. Noted time point: week 11, during vaccination. Each dose of the vaccine consisted of 300 ug of mutant IDH1 20-mer peptide, with topical imiquimod. Every donor had a new WHO grade 3 or 4 astrocytoma that was IDH1-mutant, with loss of nuclear ATRX. The junction had 9 bases not matched to a gene; V was cut back by 9 bases and J by 6 bases. This CDR3 contains 15 residues. Germline-derived CDR1 and CDR2 are MNHEY and SMNVEV (reference sequence).

This material consisted of peripheral blood mononuclear cells (PBMCs), taken from a glioma patient whose treatment included an IDH1 peptide vaccine. The chain has TRBV27 and TRBJ2-1; 12 bases map to TRBD2. This receptor was taken from a woman younger than 45 with glioma. Some clones in this sample may be carry-over from other donors' samples. CDR3 residues: CASTTRTSGANEQFF. CDR3 sequence (DNA): TGTGCCAGTACCACCCGGACTAGCGGGGCCAATGAGCAGTTCTTC.